This T cell receptor (beta chain) was observed in a study of blood T cell repertoires in COVID-19. For the study at large: Sources were T cells, B-cell-depleted T cells, or PBMCs; the material itself was cDNA or gDNA.

TCRdb's copy holds only in-frame clones and misses some; the assay was immunoSEQ multiplex PCR. The table lists tens of thousands of clones, 80% to 90% of them singletons. The receptor comes from a woman older than 75 with active or convalescent COVID-19. Specimen: peripheral blood.

This chain's CDR3 is CASSAAGQGAGETQYF. Here the CDR3 DNA reads TGCGCCAGCAGTGCCGCGGGACAGGGGGCCGGGGAGACCCAGTACTTC. The gene calls are TRBV10-1 and TRBJ2-5, with TRBD1 matching over 12 bases. V shed 4 bases and J 5 bases; nucleotides not matched to a gene: 8. The CDR3 has 16 residues. Germline V gene lookup returns CDR1 WNHNN and CDR2 SYGVQD (reference sequence).